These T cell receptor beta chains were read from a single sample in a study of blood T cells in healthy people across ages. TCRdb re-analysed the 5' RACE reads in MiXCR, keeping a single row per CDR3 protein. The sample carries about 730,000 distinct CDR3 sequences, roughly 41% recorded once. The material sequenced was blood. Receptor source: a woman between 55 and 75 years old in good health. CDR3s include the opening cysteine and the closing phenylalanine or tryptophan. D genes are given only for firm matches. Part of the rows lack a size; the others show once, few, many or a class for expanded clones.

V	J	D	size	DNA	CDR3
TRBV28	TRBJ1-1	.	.	TGTGCCAGCATTATAGGAGGGGGCACTGAAGCTTTCTTT	CASIIGGGTEAFF
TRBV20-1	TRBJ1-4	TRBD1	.	TGCAGTGCTTCAGGGGGCAGGTCTAATGAAAAACTGTTTTTT	CSASGGRSNEKLFF
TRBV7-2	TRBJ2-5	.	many	TGTGCCAGCAGCCGGTATGAGACCCAGTACTTC	CASSRYETQYF
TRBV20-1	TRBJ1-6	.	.	TGCAGTGCCCCCCCCAAGGGGAATTCACCCCTCCACTTT	CSAPPKGNSPLHF
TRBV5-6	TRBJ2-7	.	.	TGTGCCAGCAGCTCCGAGAGAGGCGAGCAGTACTTC	CASSSERGEQYF
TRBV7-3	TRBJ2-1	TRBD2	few	TGTGCCAGCAGCCCCCTGGGACTAGCGGGTTCCTACAATGAGCAGTTCTTC	CASSPLGLAGSYNEQFF
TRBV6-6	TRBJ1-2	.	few	TGTGCCAGCAAGGGGGACTATGGCTACACCTTC	CASKGDYGYTF
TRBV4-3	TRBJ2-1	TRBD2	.	TGCGCCAGCAGCCAAGAGACCCGGAGGACTAGCGGGAGTTACAAAAGCTCCTACAATGAGCAGTTCTTC	CASSQETRRTSGSYKSSYNEQFF
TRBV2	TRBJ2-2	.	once	TGTGCCAGCAGTGTCGGCAAGACCGGGGAGCTGTTTTTT	CASSVGKTGELFF
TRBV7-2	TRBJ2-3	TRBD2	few	TGTGCCAGCAGCTTAAATGGCGGGAGGGCCACAGATACGCAGTATTTT	CASSLNGGRATDTQYF
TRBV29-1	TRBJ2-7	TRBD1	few	TGCAGCGTTATCCCCGACAGGGGTAATCAGTACGAGCAGTACTTC	CSVIPDRGNQYEQYF
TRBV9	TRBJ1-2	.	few	TGTGCCAGCTACCGGGGCGCCAGGGATGGCTACACCTTC	CASYRGARDGYTF
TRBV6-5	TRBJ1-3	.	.	TGTGCCAGCAGTTACTCAGCAGGGTCTGGAAACACCATATATTTT	CASSYSAGSGNTIYF
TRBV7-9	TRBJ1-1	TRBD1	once	TGTGCCAGCAGCATAGGCGGGACAGCGAACACTGAAGCTTTCTTT	CASSIGGTANTEAFF
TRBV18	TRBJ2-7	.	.	TGTGCCAGCTCACCATACGAAGGCACCGCGGGCTCCTACGAGCAGTACTTC	CASSPYEGTAGSYEQYF
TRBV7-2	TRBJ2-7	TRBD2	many	TGTGCCAGCAGCTTCGGACTAGCGGGAGTAGTTGAGCAGTACTTC	CASSFGLAGVVEQYF
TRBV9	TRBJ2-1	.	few	TGTGCCAGCAGCGTAGTCGGTGGCTATTCCTACAATGAGCAGTTCTTC	CASSVVGGYSYNEQFF
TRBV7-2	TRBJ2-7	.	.	TGTGCCAGCAGCTTAGGTGCAGATATCAATGAGACCCTGTACTTC	CASSLGADINETLYF
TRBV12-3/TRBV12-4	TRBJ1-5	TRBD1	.	TGTGCCAGCAGTCATGACAGGGTTTGGGGCGGGCAGCCCCAGCATTTT	CASSHDRVWGGQPQHF
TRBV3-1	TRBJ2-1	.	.	TGTGCCGCGGCAGTAAGCAATGAGCAGTTCTTC	CAAAVSNEQFF
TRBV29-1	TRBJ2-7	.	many	TGCAGCGTTGAGGGATCTTCCGAGCAGTACTTC	CSVEGSSEQYF
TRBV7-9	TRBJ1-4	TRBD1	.	TGTGCCAGCAGCTCCGGGACAGGGGGTCGAGAAAAACTGTTTTTT	CASSSGTGGREKLFF
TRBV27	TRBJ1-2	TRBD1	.	TGTGCCAGCAGCGGGACAGGGTTGGGCTACACCTTC	CASSGTGLGYTF
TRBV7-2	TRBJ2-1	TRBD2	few	TGTGCCAGCAGCTTTAGCGGGAGTTTTAATGAGCAGTTCTTC	CASSFSGSFNEQFF
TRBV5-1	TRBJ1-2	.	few	TGCGCCAGCAGCTTGGGTCAGGGAGAGGCAGGAGGCTACACCTTC	CASSLGQGEAGGYTF
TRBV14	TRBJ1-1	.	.	TGTGCCAGCAGCCAAGACAGGGGAGCGAGAGGAACTGAAGCTTTCTTT	CASSQDRGARGTEAFF
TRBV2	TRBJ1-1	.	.	TGTGCCAGCAAGATAGGAGCAAACACTGAAGCTTTCTTT	CASKIGANTEAFF
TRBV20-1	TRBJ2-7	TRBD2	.	TGCAGTGCCCCTAGGAGCGGGGTTGAGGTCAATGAGCAGTACTTC	CSAPRSGVEVNEQYF
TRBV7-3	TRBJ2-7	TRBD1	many	TGTGCCAGCAGCTCGACCGGACAGGGAGATCGAGCCGAGCAGTACTTC	CASSSTGQGDRAEQYF
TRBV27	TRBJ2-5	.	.	TGTGCCAGCAGTTTGCGTCGGGAGAGCGTGGAGACCCAGTACTTC	CASSLRRESVETQYF
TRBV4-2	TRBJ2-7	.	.	TGTGCCAGCAGCCAAGATGACCGGGGGACCTACGAGCAGTACTTC	CASSQDDRGTYEQYF
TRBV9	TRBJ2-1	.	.	TGTGCCAGCAGCGCGGACGGCAGCACCTACGAGCAGTTCTTC	CASSADGSTYEQFF
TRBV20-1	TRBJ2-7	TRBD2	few	TGCAGTGCTAGAGCCGGGACTAGCGGGTCCTACGAGCAGTACTTC	CSARAGTSGSYEQYF
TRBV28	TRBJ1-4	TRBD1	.	TGTGCCGGAGGGGGCCATGGGGAAAAACTGTTTTTT	CAGGGHGEKLFF
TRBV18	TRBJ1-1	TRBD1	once	TGTGCCGGCTCACCACCGACAGGGTCATATAGTGAAGCTTTCTTT	CAGSPPTGSYSEAFF
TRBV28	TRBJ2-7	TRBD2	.	TGTGCCAGCAGTTCAACTGCCGGGACTAGGTACGAGCAGTACTTC	CASSSTAGTRYEQYF
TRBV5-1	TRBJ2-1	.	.	TGCGCCAGCAGCTACCTCGGAGAAAATGGGGGAAACAATGAGCAGTTCTTC	CASSYLGENGGNNEQFF
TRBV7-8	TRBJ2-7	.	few	TGTGCCAGCACCACCGGGACTCCCTCCTACGAGCAGTACTTC	CASTTGTPSYEQYF
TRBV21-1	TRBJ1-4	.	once	TGTGCCCCCGGCCTGATTGAAAAACTGTTTTTT	CAPGLIEKLFF
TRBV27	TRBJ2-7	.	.	TGTGCCAGCTCCTGGGCAGTAGGCTCCTACGAGCAGTACTTC	CASSWAVGSYEQYF
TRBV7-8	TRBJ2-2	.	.	TGTGCCAGCAGCTTAGTTAGATCCACCGGGGAGCTGTTTTTT	CASSLVRSTGELFF
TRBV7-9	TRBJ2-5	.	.	TGTGCCAGCAGCTTAGCGGGGGACAATGAGCAGTACTTC	CASSLAGDNEQYF
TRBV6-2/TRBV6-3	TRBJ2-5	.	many	TGTGCCAGCAGTTATATTGGCAGTTCCCAAGAGACCCAGTACTTC	CASSYIGSSQETQYF
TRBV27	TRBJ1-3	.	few	TGTGCCAGCAGTTACCGGGGCGGGAACACCATATATTTT	CASSYRGGNTIYF
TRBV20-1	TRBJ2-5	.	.	TGCAGTGCTAGAGTCAGGCAAGAGACCCAGTACTTC	CSARVRQETQYF
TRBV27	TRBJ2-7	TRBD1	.	TGTGCCAGCAGCTCCGGGACAGGGGGCGAATACGAGCAGTACTTC	CASSSGTGGEYEQYF
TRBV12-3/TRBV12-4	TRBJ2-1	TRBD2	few	TGTGCCAGCAGCCCCTTCAGCGGGGGGTACAATGAGCAGTTCTTC	CASSPFSGGYNEQFF
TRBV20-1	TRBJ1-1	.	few	TGCAGTGCCCTCTCTTACCAGCACACTGAAGCTTTCTTT	CSALSYQHTEAFF
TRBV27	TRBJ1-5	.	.	TGTGCCAGCAAAAACTCAGGGGCCCGACATCAGCCCCAGCATTTT	CASKNSGARHQPQHF
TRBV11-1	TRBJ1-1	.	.	TGTGCCAGCAGTAACAGACTAAAGAACACTGAAGCTTTCTTT	CASSNRLKNTEAFF
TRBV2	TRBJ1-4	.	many	TGTGCCAGCAGTGAAACTGTGATTAATGAAAAACTGTTTTTT	CASSETVINEKLFF
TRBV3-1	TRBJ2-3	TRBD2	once	TGTGCCAGCAGCCAAGATAGGACTAGCGGGATAGCAGATACGCAGTATTTT	CASSQDRTSGIADTQYF
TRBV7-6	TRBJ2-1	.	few	TGTGCCAGCAGCTTAGACCCAGTCACTTACAATGAGCAGTTCTTC	CASSLDPVTYNEQFF
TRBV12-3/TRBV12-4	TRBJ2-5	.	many	TGTGCCAGCAGTCCAATACAGGTCTTAGAGACCCAGTACTTC	CASSPIQVLETQYF
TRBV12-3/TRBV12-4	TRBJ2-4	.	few	TGTGCCAGCAGAGTAGACAGAGCCAAAAACATTCAGTACTTC	CASRVDRAKNIQYF
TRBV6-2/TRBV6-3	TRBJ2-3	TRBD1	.	TGTGCCAGCAGTTACTCCGGGACAGGGGTGACAGATACGCAGTATTTT	CASSYSGTGVTDTQYF
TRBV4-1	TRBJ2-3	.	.	TGCGCCAGCAGCCAAGAAGGGGGGGGTCCAGATACGCAGTATTTT	CASSQEGGGPDTQYF
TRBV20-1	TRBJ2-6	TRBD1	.	TGCAGTGGTGATACAGGACAGGAAATAGCTGGGGCCAACGTCCTGACTTTC	CSGDTGQEIAGANVLTF
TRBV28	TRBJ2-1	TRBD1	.	TGTGCCAGCAGTTCGGGACAGAGAGACTACAATGAGCAGTTCTTC	CASSSGQRDYNEQFF